Shown below are 27 T cell receptor beta chains from a single sample sequenced in a study of PD-L1 blockade in urothelial cancer. Clones were read by immunoSEQ multiplex PCR, and TCRdb kept only the in-frame ones, dropping some. The sample carries about 110,000 clones, 70% to 85% recorded once. Source: PBMCs, taken around atezolizumab (anti-PD-L1) treatment. These receptors all come from a man aged 45-60 years with urothelial cancer.

The rearrangement links TRBV27 to TRBJ1-6; 7 bases line up with TRBD1. Unmatched junction bases numbered 6, after V lost 5 bases and J lost 5 bases. The germline V gene encodes CDR1 MNHEY and CDR2 SMNVEV (reference sequence). This CDR3 spans 15 amino acids. CDR3 sequence (DNA): TGTGCCAGCAGTCCCCTCGACAGGGATAATTCACCCCTCCACTTT. It specifies CASSPLDRDNSPLHF.

J is TRBJ1-5 and V is TRBV18, with D perhaps TRBD1 (5 bases). Germline V gene sequence: CDR1 KGHSH, CDR2 LQKENI. Trimming pared 3 bases from V and 4 bases from J, leaving 16 bases between. This CDR3 comprises 16 residues. The CDR3 DNA is TGTGCCAGCTCACCGTCGGGGGGATACAGGAATCAGCCCCAGCATTTT. This translates into CASSPSGGYRNQPQHF.

The V gene is TRBV11-2, the J gene TRBJ2-7; D gene unclear. The length of the CDR3 is 16 residues. Germline V lookup: CDR1 SGHAT, CDR2 FQNNGV. Trimming shortened V by 3 bases and J by 0 bases, and 15 bases separated the two germline ends. In nucleotides, the CDR3 is TGTGCCAGCAGCTTGCGTGATGTTGTAGTCTCCTACGAGCAGTACTTC. It translates to CASSLRDVVVSYEQYF. Based on the CDR3 plus reference TRBV11-2 and TRBJ2-7, the full variable domain is EAGVAQSPRYKIIEKRQSVAFWCNPISGHATLYWYQQILGQGPKLLIQFQNNGVVDDSQLPKDRFSAERLKGVDSTLKIQPAKLEDSAVYLCASSLRDVVVSYEQYFGPGTRLTVT.

This rearrangement joins TRBV6-1 to TRBJ1-2; the match to TRBD1 covers 8 bases. Germline V gene lookup returns CDR1 MNHNS and CDR2 SASEGT. Losses at the gene ends were 2 bases for V and 6 bases for J; bases not matched to a gene: 11. This CDR3 has 16 amino acids. The CDR3 here is CASSESGDRRWDGYTF. DNA of the CDR3: TGTGCCAGCAGTGAATCTGGGGACAGGCGCTGGGATGGCTACACCTTC.

J is TRBJ2-2 and V is TRBV30; TRBD2 matches at 10 bases. V lost 3 bases to trimming and J lost 3 bases; unmatched junction nucleotides: 10. Germline V gene lookup returns CDR1 GTSNPN and CDR2 SVGIG (reference sequence). This CDR3 has 17 amino acids. The CDR3 region is CAWRGELAGADTGELFF. CDR3 in DNA: TGTGCCTGGAGGGGCGAGCTAGCGGGAGCCGACACCGGGGAGCTGTTTTTT.

The J gene is TRBJ2-7, the V gene TRBV28; possibly TRBD1 for D (6 bases). Germline V gives CDR1 MDHEN, CDR2 SYDVKM. This CDR3 is 18 amino acids long. CDR3 nucleotides: TGTGTCAAGTTCCCTACAGGGCTGGGGCGGTCGTATCTCTACGAGCAGTACTTC. Translating it yields CVKFPTGLGRSYLYEQYF. The complete variable domain, with remaining parts taken from reference TRBV28 and TRBJ2-7, reads DVKVTQSSRYLVKRTGEKVFLECVQDMDHENMFWYRQDPGLGLRLIYFSYDVKMKEKGDIPEGYSVSREKKERFSLILESASTNQTSMYLCVKFPTGLGRSYLYEQYFGPGTRLTVT.

V and J are TRBV7-6 and TRBJ2-5; D unresolved. Germline V gives CDR1 SGHVS, CDR2 FNYEAQ. The CDR3 covers 13 residues. Trimming cost V 4 bases and J 5 bases, with 11 bases left between them. The DNA for the CDR3 is TGTGCCAGCAGCTCCTTCCCCCGGGAGACCCAGTACTTC. This translates into CASSSFPRETQYF.

The rearrangement links TRBV7-2 to TRBJ2-1, with D possibly TRBD2 on 6 matching bases. V lost 2 bases, J lost 7 bases, and 15 bases lay in between. CDR3 length: 15 amino acids. Germline CDR1 reads SGHTA; CDR2 reads FQGNSA. This CDR3 reads CASSLRRDLGNEQFF. The CDR3 coding sequence is TGTGCCAGCAGCTTACGGCGGGACTTGGGGAATGAGCAGTTCTTC.

The sample holds a few counts of this clone. CDR3 in DNA: TGTGCCAGTAGTGTCGCCCTCCAGTCTTATAATTCACCCCTCCACTTT. Its protein product is CASSVALQSYNSPLHF. The chain is built from TRBV19 and TRBJ1-6; D is uncertain. The CDR3 contains 16 residues. CDR1 is LNHDA and CDR2 is SQIVND in the germline V gene (reference sequence). The V and J ends lost 5 bases and 4 bases respectively, with 15 bases between them. The full variable domain, its missing parts supplied by reference TRBV19 and TRBJ1-6, is DGGITQSPKYLFRKEGQNVTLSCEQNLNHDAMYWYRQDPGQGLRLIYYSQIVNDFQKGDIAEGYSVSREKKESFPLTVTSAQKNPTAFYLCASSVALQSYNSPLHFGNGTRLTVT.

The genes are TRBV7-2 and TRBJ2-7; 12 nucleotides agree with TRBD1. The CDR3 consists of 15 residues. Germline V lookup: CDR1 SGHTA, CDR2 FQGNSA. The V gene end was trimmed by 5 bases and the J gene end by 3 bases; junction bases not matched to a gene: 5. As DNA, the CDR3 is TGTGCCAGCAGCCTAGGGACAGGGGGCTTCTACGAGCAGTACTTC. It codes for CASSLGTGGFYEQYF.

The rearrangement links TRBV1 to TRBJ2-1; TRBD2 was called by the table and not checked on the DNA. TRBV1 is a known pseudogene. The CDR3 is 20 residues long. CDR3 nucleotide sequence: TGCACCAGCAGCCATCCTAGGGGGACTAGCGGAGAAACCCTCTACAATGAGCAGTTCTTC. It codes for CTSSHPRGTSGETLYNEQFF.

This clone was seen many times. The rearrangement joins TRBV19 to TRBJ2-4; D unresolved. Trimming pared 5 bases from V and 0 bases from J, leaving 11 bases between. Germline V gene sequence: CDR1 LNHDA, CDR2 SQIVND (reference sequence). This CDR3 spans 15 amino acids. In nucleotides, the CDR3 is TGTGCCAGTAGTCCTGCTGGCGGAGCCAAAAACATTCAGTACTTC. Its translation: CASSPAGGAKNIQYF. The full variable domain, its missing parts supplied by reference TRBV19 and TRBJ2-4, is DGGITQSPKYLFRKEGQNVTLSCEQNLNHDAMYWYRQDPGQGLRLIYYSQIVNDFQKGDIAEGYSVSREKKESFPLTVTSAQKNPTAFYLCASSPAGGAKNIQYFGAGTRLSVL.

The chain employs TRBV6-1 and TRBJ2-7; 14 bases fit TRBD2. The CDR3 is 14 amino acids. Germline CDR1 and CDR2: MNHNS and SASEGT. V gave up 7 bases and J gave up 7 bases; unmatched junction bases: 6. The CDR3 loop is CASTRGTSGREQYF. Written as DNA, the CDR3 is TGTGCCAGCACTCGAGGGACTAGCGGGAGAGAGCAGTACTTC.

This clone has a handful of counts. The rearrangement links TRBV28 to TRBJ1-6; TRBD1 aligns across 7 bases. The trim removed 5 bases at V and 9 bases at J, leaving 10 bases unmatched. The CDR3 contains 15 residues. Germline loops: CDR1 MDHEN, CDR2 SYDVKM. The CDR3 is CASSRRDRDFSPLHF. For the CDR3, the DNA is TGTGCCAGCAGTCGACGGGACAGAGACTTTTCACCCCTCCACTTT.

The V call is TRBV5-1, the J call TRBJ2-5; the D gene is possibly TRBD2 (5 bases). The germline gives CDR1 SGHRS, CDR2 YFSETQ. The germline V and J ends were trimmed by 6 bases and 0 bases, with 12 bases remaining between them. CDR3 length: 14 amino acids. CDR3 DNA: TGCGCCAGCACGGACTCCGGGTACCAAGAGACCCAGTACTTC. Protein: CASTDSGYQETQYF.

The table lists this clone with many counts. The rearrangement uses TRBV7-9 and TRBJ2-7, with 11 bases fitting TRBD2. Germline V gives CDR1 SEHNR, CDR2 FQNEAQ (reference sequence). V was pared by 8 bases and J by 0 bases, with 6 bases of the junction left unmatched. The CDR3 has 15 residues. The CDR3 protein is CASELTSGNSYEQYF. The CDR3 bases are TGTGCCAGCGAATTGACTAGCGGGAACTCCTACGAGCAGTACTTC.

This chain uses TRBV7-2 with TRBJ2-5, with TRBD2 as a possible D gene (5 bases). CDR1 SGHTA and CDR2 FQGNSA come from the germline V gene. The CDR3 runs 15 residues. V dropped 4 bases and J dropped 2 bases, with 14 bases sitting between them. Here the CDR3 reads CASSSPPSGQETQYF. DNA for the CDR3: TGTGCCAGCAGCTCCCCCCCCAGCGGTCAAGAGACCCAGTACTTC.

V is TRBV4-1 and J is TRBJ1-1, with D perhaps TRBD1 (6 bases). Per the germline V gene, CDR1 is MGHRA and CDR2 is YSYEKL. V was trimmed by 0 bases and J by 1 base, leaving 12 bases between them. The CDR3 has 16 amino acids. DNA of the CDR3: TGCGCCAGCAGCCAAGACAGGGGAACAGGGAACACTGAAGCTTTCTTT. Encoded protein: CASSQDRGTGNTEAFF.

The rearrangement uses TRBV5-1 and TRBJ2-7; D might be TRBD2 (5 bases). CDR3 size: 14 residues. Germline V gene lookup returns CDR1 SGHRS and CDR2 YFSETQ. V was cut by 0 bases and J by 3 bases, with 10 bases left in between. Here the CDR3 DNA reads TGCGCCAGCAGCTTGGGCGGGCCGAACTACGAGCAGTACTTC. Its protein is CASSLGGPNYEQYF.

This chain uses TRBV7-6 with TRBJ2-3; TRBD2 aligns across 11 bases. Unmatched junction bases numbered 8, after V lost 5 bases and J lost 1 base. From germline, CDR1 is SGHVS and CDR2 FNYEAQ. There are 17 residues in the CDR3. The CDR3 nucleotides are TGTGCCAGCAGCAGAGAGTCGGGACTAGCGGGCACAGATACGCAGTATTTT. Its translation is CASSRESGLAGTDTQYF.

This sequence joins TRBV6-6 and TRBJ1-2; possible D gene TRBD1, 6 bases. The V and J ends lost 0 bases and 2 bases respectively, with 10 bases between them. Germline lookup yields CDR1 MNHNY and CDR2 SVGAGI (reference sequence). This CDR3 is 15 amino acids long. CDR3 sequence: CASSYSRGTNYGYTF. The CDR3 DNA reads as TGTGCCAGCAGTTACTCACGAGGGACAAACTATGGCTACACCTTC.

The genes are TRBV7-2 and TRBJ2-1; no reliable D call. Germline CDR1 is SGHTA and CDR2 is FQGNSA. This CDR3 contains 15 residues. V was trimmed by 4 bases and J by 7 bases, leaving 17 bases between them. In nucleotides, the CDR3 is TGTGCCAGCAGCTCCCCGACCCCGGGTATAAATGAGCAGTTCTTC. It translates to CASSSPTPGINEQFF.

The genes are TRBV6-5 and TRBJ2-1; 12 bases fit TRBD1. V lost 6 bases and J lost 4; bases outside the gene matches: 4. The CDR3 has 15 amino acids. Per the germline V gene, CDR1 is MNHEY and CDR2 is SVGAGI. Here the CDR3 reads CASRSGQGAYNEQFF. CDR3 DNA: TGTGCCAGCAGGTCGGGACAGGGGGCTTACAATGAGCAGTTCTTC.

This sequence joins TRBV30 and TRBJ2-3, with TRBD2 matching 10 bases. Germline V gene data show CDR1 as GTSNPN and CDR2 as SVGIG (reference sequence). The CDR3 extends over 15 amino acids. With 2 bases clipped from V and 7 bases from J, the junction kept 9 bases outside the gene matches. CDR3 sequence reads: CAWSLAGVLGNTQYF. Here the CDR3 DNA reads TGTGCCTGGAGTCTAGCGGGAGTTTTGGGAAATACGCAGTATTTT.

The gene calls are TRBV15 and TRBJ1-5; D is perhaps TRBD1 (5 bases). Germline V gives CDR1 LNHNV, CDR2 YYDKDF (reference sequence). The ends were cut back, 0 bases at V and 3 bases at J, with 9 bases in the middle. The CDR3 is 15 amino acids. The CDR3 sequence: CATSRDGRANQPQHF. In DNA form, the CDR3 reads TGTGCCACCAGCAGAGATGGCAGGGCCAATCAGCCCCAGCATTTT. The full variable domain, completed using reference TRBV15 and TRBJ1-5, is DAMVIQNPRYQVTQFGKPVTLSCSQTLNHNVMYWYQQKSSQAPKLLFHYYDKDFNNEADTPDNFQSRRPNTSFCFLDIRSPGLGDTAMYLCATSRDGRANQPQHFGDGTRLSIL.

The V and J genes are TRBV7-9 and TRBJ2-1; 12 bases map to TRBD2. This CDR3 spans 14 amino acids. Germline CDR1 SEHNR, CDR2 FQNEAQ (reference sequence). V lost 7 bases and J lost 10; bases outside the gene matches: 8. CDR3 sequence (DNA): TGTGCCAGCAAGACTAGCGGGAGTCCCCGAGAGCAGTTCTTC. Its translation: CASKTSGSPREQFF. Together with reference TRBV7-9 and TRBJ2-1, the CDR3 gives the full variable domain: DTGVSQNPRHKITKRGQNVTFRCDPISEHNRLYWYRQTLGQGPEFLTYFQNEAQLEKSRLLSDRFSAERPKGSFSTLEIQRTEQGDSAMYLCASKTSGSPREQFFGPGTRLTVL.

This clone was counted a single time. The chain carries TRBV7-2 and TRBJ2-7; 11 bases align to TRBD2. This CDR3 comprises 16 residues. V lost 1 base to trimming and J lost 6 bases; unmatched junction nucleotides: 8. CDR1 and CDR2 (germline): SGHTA, FQGNSA. CDR3 sequence: CASSLVAGGPLGEQYF. CDR3 coding DNA: TGTGCCAGCAGCTTAGTAGCGGGAGGGCCCCTCGGCGAGCAGTACTTC.